Below are 2 T cell receptor beta chains sequenced from a single sample in a study of blood T cells in healthy people across ages. Alongside a J-beta primer mix, a sample-barcoded 5' primer served in a second PCR lasting about 6 to 11 cycles. Using its own MiXCR run on the 5' RACE reads, TCRdb lists one record per CDR3 protein. The sample lists 800,000 or so distinct CDR3 sequences; approximately 65% were seen once. Sequencing used blood. The receptors were gathered from a young man in good health.

The sample holds a few counts of this clonotype. J is TRBJ2-7 and V is TRBV14, with D uncertain. V dropped 2 bases and J dropped 1 base, with 6 bases sitting between them. The CDR3 consists of 13 residues. CDR1 is SGHDN and CDR2 is FVKESK in the germline V gene. The CDR3, as DNA: TGTGCCAGCAGCCAACTGCCTTCCTACGAGCAGTACTTC. This encodes CASSQLPSYEQYF.

The J gene is TRBJ2-3, the V gene TRBV7-8; 7 bases are shared with TRBD2. Germline V gene lookup returns CDR1 SGHVS and CDR2 FQNEAQ. J lost 4 bases, V lost 7 bases, and 11 bases had no gene match. The CDR3 spans 15 residues. The CDR3, as DNA: TGTGCCAGCAACGAGGCGGGGGTTATAGCAGATACGCAGTATTTT. It codes for CASNEAGVIADTQYF. The whole variable domain, remainder taken from reference TRBV7-8 and TRBJ2-3, is GAGVSQSPRYKVAKRGQDVALRCDPISGHVSLFWYQQALGQGPEFLTYFQNEAQLDKSGLPSDRFFAERPEGSVSTLKIQRTQQEDSAVYLCASNEAGVIADTQYFGPGTRLTVL.